Below, one TCR beta chain is given with its context. Antigen unknown. These data are taken from a study of T cells after yellow fever vaccination. At the level of the study: The authors prepared low-cell-number fractions using SMART-Seq v4 Ultra Low Input. Study outcomes and limitations: Re-detected after boosting: most primary clones, more than 95% of CD4 and about 89% of CD8.

It was through 5'RACE template switching that TCR cDNA was made, with a universal primer site and UMIs added. Via MiXCR, TCRdb re-called the 5' RACE reads, giving one row per CDR3 protein. The sample includes around 310,000 distinct CDR3 sequences, 8.5% to 9% of them seen just once. V shed 4 bases, J shed 6 bases, and the junction held 5 bases outside the gene matches. Germline CDR1 reads SGHNT; CDR2 reads YYREEE (reference sequence). The CDR3 loop spans 14 amino acids. This chain joins TRBV5-4 and TRBJ1-2; 11 nucleotides line up with TRBD1. The sequenced sample was PBMCs, obtained on the day of the first yellow fever vaccination. The TCR comes from a man aged 18 to 30 who received the YFV17D yellow fever vaccine. The CDR3 region is CASSQDRGLDGYTF. The CDR3, as DNA: TGTGCCAGCAGCCAGGACAGGGGGCTAGATGGCTACACCTTC.